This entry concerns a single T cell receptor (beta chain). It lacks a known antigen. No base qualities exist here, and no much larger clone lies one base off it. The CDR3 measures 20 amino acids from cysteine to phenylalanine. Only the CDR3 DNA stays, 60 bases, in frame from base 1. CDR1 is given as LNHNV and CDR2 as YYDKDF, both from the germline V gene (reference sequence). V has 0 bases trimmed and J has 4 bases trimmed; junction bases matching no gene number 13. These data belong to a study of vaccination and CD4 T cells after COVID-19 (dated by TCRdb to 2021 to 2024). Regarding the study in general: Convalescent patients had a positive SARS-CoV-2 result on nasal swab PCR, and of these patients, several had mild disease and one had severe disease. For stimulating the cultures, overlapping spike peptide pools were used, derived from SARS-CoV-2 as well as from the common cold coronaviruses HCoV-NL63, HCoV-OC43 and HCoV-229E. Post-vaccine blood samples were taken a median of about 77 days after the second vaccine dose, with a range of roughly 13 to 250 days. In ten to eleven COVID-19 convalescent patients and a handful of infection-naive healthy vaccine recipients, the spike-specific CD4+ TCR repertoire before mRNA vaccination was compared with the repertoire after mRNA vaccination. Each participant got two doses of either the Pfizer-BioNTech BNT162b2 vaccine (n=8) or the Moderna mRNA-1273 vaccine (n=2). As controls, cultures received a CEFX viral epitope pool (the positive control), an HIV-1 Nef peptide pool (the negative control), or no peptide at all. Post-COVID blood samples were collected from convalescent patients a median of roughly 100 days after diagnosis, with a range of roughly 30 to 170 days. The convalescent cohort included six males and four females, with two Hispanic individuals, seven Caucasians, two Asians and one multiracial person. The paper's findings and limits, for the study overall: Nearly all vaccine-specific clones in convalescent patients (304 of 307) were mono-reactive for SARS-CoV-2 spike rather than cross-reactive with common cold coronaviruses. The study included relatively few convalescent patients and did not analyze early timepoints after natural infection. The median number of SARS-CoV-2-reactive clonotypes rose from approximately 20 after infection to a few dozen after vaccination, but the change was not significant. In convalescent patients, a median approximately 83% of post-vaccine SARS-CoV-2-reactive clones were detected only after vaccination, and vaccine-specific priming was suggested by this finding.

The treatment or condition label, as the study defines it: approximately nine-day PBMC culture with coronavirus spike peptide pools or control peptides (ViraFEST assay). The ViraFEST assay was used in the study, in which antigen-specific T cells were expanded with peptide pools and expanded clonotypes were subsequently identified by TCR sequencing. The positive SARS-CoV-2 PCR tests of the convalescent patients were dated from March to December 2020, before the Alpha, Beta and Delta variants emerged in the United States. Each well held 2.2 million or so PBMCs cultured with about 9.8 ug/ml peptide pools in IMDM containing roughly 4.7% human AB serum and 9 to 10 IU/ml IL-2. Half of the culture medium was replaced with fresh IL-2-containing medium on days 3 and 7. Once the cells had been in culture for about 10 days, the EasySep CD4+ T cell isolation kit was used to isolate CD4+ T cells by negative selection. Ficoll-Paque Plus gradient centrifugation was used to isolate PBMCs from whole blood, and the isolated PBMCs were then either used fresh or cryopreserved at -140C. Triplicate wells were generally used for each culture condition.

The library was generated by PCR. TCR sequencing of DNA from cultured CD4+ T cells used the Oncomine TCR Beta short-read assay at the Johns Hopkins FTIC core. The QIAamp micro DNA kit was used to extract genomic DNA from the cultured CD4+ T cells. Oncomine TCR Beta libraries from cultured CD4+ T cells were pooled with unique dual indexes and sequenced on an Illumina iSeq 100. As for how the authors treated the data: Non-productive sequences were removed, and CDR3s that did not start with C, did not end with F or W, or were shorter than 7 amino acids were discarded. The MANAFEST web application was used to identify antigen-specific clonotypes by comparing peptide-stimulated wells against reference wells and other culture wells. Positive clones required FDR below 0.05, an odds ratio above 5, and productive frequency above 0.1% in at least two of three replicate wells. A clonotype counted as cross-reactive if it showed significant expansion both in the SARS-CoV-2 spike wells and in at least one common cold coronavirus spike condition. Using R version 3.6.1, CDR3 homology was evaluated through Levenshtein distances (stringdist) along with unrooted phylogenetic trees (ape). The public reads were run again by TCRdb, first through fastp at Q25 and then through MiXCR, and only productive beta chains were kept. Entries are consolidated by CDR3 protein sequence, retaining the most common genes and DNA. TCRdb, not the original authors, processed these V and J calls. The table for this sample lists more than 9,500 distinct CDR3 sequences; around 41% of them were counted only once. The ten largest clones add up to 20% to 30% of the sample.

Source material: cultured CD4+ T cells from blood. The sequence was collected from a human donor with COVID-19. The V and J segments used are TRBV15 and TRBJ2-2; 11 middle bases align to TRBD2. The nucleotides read TGTGCCACCAGCAGAGATAGGTGGCTAGCGGGGGGCCGTAGCACCGGGGAGCTGTTTTTT. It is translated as CATSRDRWLAGGRSTGELFF.